The 14 T cell receptor beta chains below come from one sample, sequenced in a study of radiotherapy plus CTLA-4 blockade in lung cancer. The protocol was immunoSEQ multiplex PCR, while the TCRdb copy is restricted to in-frame clones and leaves out a portion. This sample has about 95,000 clones, with 75% to 85% found just once. Sequenced here: peripheral blood, sampled from a patient treated with radiotherapy plus ipilimumab. These receptors were collected from a human donor with non-small cell lung cancer who had a partial response to radiotherapy plus ipilimumab.

Concerning this clone itself: The junction departs from the called germline gene at one end, perhaps through a read error. The gene calls are TRBV4-1 and TRBJ2-7; D is uncertain. The CDR3 is 15 residues long. The germline CDR1 and CDR2 sequences are MGHRA and YSYEKL. CDR3 residues: CASSQGYSQAYEQYF. In DNA form, the CDR3 reads TGTGCCAGCAGCCAAGGGTACAGTCAAGCCTACGAGCAGTACTTC.

This clone has only one observation. The V gene is TRBV5-4, the J gene TRBJ1-1; TRBD1 might be the D (6 bases). Germline V gene sequence: CDR1 SGHNT, CDR2 YYREEE (reference sequence). This CDR3 comprises 14 residues. The V gene lost 4 bases and the J gene lost 0 bases, with 10 bases spanning the gap. The CDR3 sequence is CASSRDTLNTEAFF. CDR3 sequence (DNA): TGTGCCAGCAGCCGGGACACCTTGAACACTGAAGCTTTCTTT.

The chain links TRBV6-6 to TRBJ2-7; the match to TRBD2 covers 11 bases. V was pared by 1 base and J by 2 bases, with 1 base of the junction left unmatched. There are 15 residues in the CDR3. CDR1 is MNHNY, CDR2 SVGAGI, per germline (reference sequence). CDR3 in DNA: TGTGCCAGCAGTTACTTAGCGGGAGGGCCCTACGAGCAGTACTTC. It codes for CASSYLAGGPYEQYF.

Here the CDR3 reads CASSDPGRGLAPQHF. In DNA, the CDR3 is TGTGCCAGCAGTGATCCGGGCAGGGGGCTAGCGCCCCAGCATTTT. The rearrangement uses TRBV6-1 and TRBJ1-5, with 8 nucleotides matching TRBD1. There are 15 residues in the CDR3. V trimming: 3 bases; J trimming: 9 bases; junction bases outside the gene matches: 10. CDR1 is MNHNS, CDR2 SASEGT, per germline.

The chain recombines TRBV12-5 with TRBJ2-5, with TRBD2 as a possible D gene (6 bases). The CDR3 consists of 20 residues. CDR1 LGHNT and CDR2 FRNRAP come from the germline V gene. The germline V and J ends were trimmed by 0 bases and 3 bases, with 26 bases remaining between them. CDR3 residues: CASGLVLRGGLAISKETQYF. In nucleotides, the CDR3 is TGTGCTAGTGGTTTGGTTTTGAGGGGAGGCCTCGCTATCTCCAAAGAGACCCAGTACTTC. Together with reference TRBV12-5 and TRBJ2-5, the CDR3 gives the full variable domain: DARVTQTPRHKVTEMGQEVTMRCQPILGHNTVFWYRQTMMQGLELLAYFRNRAPLDDSGMPKDRFSAEMPDATLATLKIQPSEPRDSAVYFCASGLVLRGGLAISKETQYFGPGTRLLVL.

V and J are TRBV18 and TRBJ1-5; a possible D gene is TRBD1 (5 bases). In germline, CDR1 is KGHSH, CDR2 LQKENI. The CDR3 runs to 13 residues. Trimming took off 3 bases at V and 6 bases at J, with 9 bases between the two ends. In nucleotides, the CDR3 is TGTGCCAGCTCACCCCAGGGAAGTCAGCCCCAGCATTTT. Protein: CASSPQGSQPQHF.

The rearrangement links TRBV5-1 to TRBJ1-5; D unresolved. V lost 0 bases, J lost 6 bases, and 13 bases lay in between. Looked up from germline, CDR1 is SGHRS and CDR2 is YFSETQ. The CDR3 spans 15 residues. The CDR3 DNA is TGCGCCAGCAGCTTGGCCGCGGGGAAGGGTCAGCCCCAGCATTTT. It codes for CASSLAAGKGQPQHF.

This chain links TRBV2 with TRBJ2-7; 9 bases agree with TRBD1. Per germline, CDR1 SNHLY and CDR2 FYNNEI. Losses at the gene ends were 4 bases for V and 6 bases for J; bases not matched to a gene: 7. The CDR3 runs 14 residues. The CDR3 region has the DNA TGTGCCAGCAGTGCCGGGACAGGGCTCCCCGAGCAGTACTTC. This gives the protein CASSAGTGLPEQYF.

This chain joins TRBV9 and TRBJ2-3, with a possible D match to TRBD2 (5 bases). Per germline, CDR1 SGDLS and CDR2 YYNGEE. The CDR3 is made up of 15 amino acids. V was shortened by 0 bases and J by 3 bases, with 11 bases between the two germline ends. Here the CDR3 DNA reads TGTGCCAGCAGCGTAGAAGGACTCATGACAGATACGCAGTATTTT. Translating it yields CASSVEGLMTDTQYF.

This clone was seen a few times. The V gene is TRBV30, the J gene TRBJ1-1, with 9 bases fitting TRBD1. The J segment lost 1 base and the V segment lost 2 bases, leaving 11 bases of the junction unmatched. This CDR3 contains 17 residues. CDR1 and CDR2 from the germline V gene are GTSNPN and SVGIG (reference sequence). CDR3 residues: CAWSTPRTGVPNTEAFF. The CDR3 DNA reads TGTGCCTGGAGTACCCCCAGGACAGGGGTCCCGAACACTGAAGCTTTCTTT.

This clone was seen more than once but under ten times. The J gene is TRBJ2-1, the V gene TRBV28; a weak D match, TRBD1 (5 bases). This CDR3 comprises 15 residues. V lost 6 bases to trimming and J lost 4 bases, with 16 bases between them. The germline gives CDR1 MDHEN, CDR2 SYDVKM. The CDR3 coding sequence is TGTGCCAGCAGCTCCGTCGGGCAGGGATACAATGAGCAGTTCTTC. It is translated as CASSSVGQGYNEQFF.

The chain employs TRBV19 and TRBJ2-1; the D is unclear. Germline CDR1 is LNHDA and CDR2 is SQIVND (reference sequence). This CDR3 is 11 amino acids long. V was pared by 5 bases and J by 7 bases, with 6 bases between. CDR3 nucleotides: TGTGCCAGTAGTGTGCAGAATGAGCAGTTCTTC. It yields the protein CASSVQNEQFF.

This sequence joins TRBV5-5 and TRBJ2-7, with TRBD1 matching 10 bases. The CDR3 is 14 residues long. V lost 2 bases, J lost 4 bases, and 3 bases stayed unmatched. Germline V gives CDR1 SGHKS, CDR2 YYEKEE (reference sequence). This CDR3 reads CASSLAGQGYEQYF. The CDR3 nucleotides read TGTGCCAGCAGCTTAGCGGGACAGGGGTACGAGCAGTACTTC.

The chain carries TRBV28 and TRBJ1-2; TRBD1 agrees at 9 bases. The germline V gene encodes CDR1 MDHEN and CDR2 SYDVKM. V lost 4 bases to trimming and J lost 1 base; unmatched junction nucleotides: 7. The CDR3 has 16 residues. The CDR3 nucleotides are TGTGCCAGCAGTTCCTTAGGACAGGGGCATAACTATGGCTACACCTTC. Translating gives CASSSLGQGHNYGYTF.